What follows are 32 T cell receptor beta chains derived from one specimen sequenced in a study of glioma-infiltrating T cells. Amplification of TCR alpha and beta CDR3 regions from RNA used iRepertoire nested multiplex PCR. MiXCR, applied by TCRdb to the multiplex PCR reads, yields one record per CDR3 protein. The data show around 97,000 distinct CDR3 sequences, with 29% seen just once and about 40% held by the top ten. Sequenced input: glioma tissue, nonneoplastic brain tissue, or PBMCs (not recorded which). All receptors come from a human donor with low-grade glioma or glioblastoma, undergoing nonglioma brain surgery, or in good health (not recorded which).

The chain employs TRBV7-9 and TRBJ2-3, with D possibly being TRBD1 or TRBD2 (5 bases each). Germline CDR1 is SEHNR and CDR2 is FQNEAQ (reference sequence). The CDR3 extends over 14 amino acids. Trimming stripped 6 bases from V and 6 bases from J, with 16 bases between. Written as DNA, the CDR3 is TGTGCCAGCAGTTGGCCCAAGGGGACGGATACGCAGTATTTT. This encodes CASSWPKGTDTQYF. The complete variable domain, with remaining parts taken from reference TRBV7-9 and TRBJ2-3, reads DTGVSQNPRHKITKRGQNVTFRCDPISEHNRLYWYRQTLGQGPEFLTYFQNEAQLEKSRLLSDRFSAERPKGSFSTLEIQRTEQGDSAMYLCASSWPKGTDTQYFGPGTRLTVL.

The chain links TRBV5-1 to TRBJ2-5; 7 positions match TRBD1. The CDR3 totals 16 residues. The V gene's germline CDR1 is SGHRS and CDR2 YFSETQ. V dropped 0 bases and J dropped 5; count of bases not matched to a gene: 10. CDR3 region: CASSLAVLTGSETQYF. Here the CDR3 DNA reads TGCGCCAGCAGCTTGGCCGTGTTGACAGGGTCGGAGACCCAGTACTTC.

In regard to this clonotype: A read error may explain this, as a much larger clone is one base away. This rearrangement joins TRBV20-1 to TRBJ2-7; 10 positions match TRBD1. CDR1 and CDR2 from the germline V gene are DFQATT and SNEGSKA (reference sequence). This CDR3 spans 14 amino acids. V shed 6 bases, J shed 9 bases, and the junction held 14 bases outside the gene matches. The DNA for the CDR3 is TGCAGTGCGGCGACGGGACAGGGGATTTTGGGGCAGTACTTC. This codes for CSAATGQGILGQYF.

This clonotype was counted a few times. CDR3 in DNA: TGTGCCAGTAGAGGAGACAGGGGGCCCTACGAGCAGTACTTC. It is translated as CASRGDRGPYEQYF. This chain joins TRBV19 and TRBJ2-7, with 10 bases fitting TRBD1. Trimming at V came to 6 bases and at J to 2 bases, leaving 4 bases not matched to a gene. Germline-derived CDR1 and CDR2 are LNHDA and SQIVND (reference sequence). The CDR3 totals 14 residues.

This clonotype was seen at least ten times. The chain carries TRBV6-1 and TRBJ1-5, with a possible D match to TRBD1 (6 bases). Trimming took 6 bases from V and 2 from J, leaving 17 bases between them. Germline CDR1 and CDR2: MNHNS and SASEGT. This CDR3 contains 16 residues. The chain's CDR3 is CASSRAQGSGNQPQHF. CDR3 sequence (DNA): TGTGCCAGCAGCCGAGCCCAGGGGTCGGGCAATCAGCCCCAGCATTTT.

Ten or more counts support this clonotype. This chain connects TRBV3-1 to TRBJ1-5; tentative D call: TRBD1 (5 bases). Trimming removed 4 bases at V and 4 bases at J, with 8 bases between. Germline-derived CDR1 and CDR2 are LGHDT and YNNKEL (reference sequence). The CDR3 loop spans 13 amino acids. The CDR3: CASSPGLNQPQHF. CDR3 sequence (DNA): TGTGCCAGCAGCCCGGGACTAAATCAGCCCCAGCATTTT. The variable domain in full, completed from reference TRBV3-1 and TRBJ1-5, reads DTAVSQTPKYLVTQMGNDKSIKCEQNLGHDTMYWYKQDSKKFLKIMFSYNNKELIINETVPNRFSPKSPDKAHLNLHINSLELGDSAVYFCASSPGLNQPQHFGDGTRLSIL.

The rearrangement links TRBV2 to TRBJ1-4; D gene ambiguous. The CDR3 extends over 13 amino acids. V was cut by 6 bases and J by 8 bases, with 13 bases left in between. Germline CDR1 and CDR2: SNHLY and FYNNEI. CDR3 in DNA: TGTGCCAGCAGGGCCGAGGGTGGGGAAAAACTGTTTTTT. It specifies CASRAEGGEKLFF.

The table lists this clonotype with many counts. The chain carries TRBV28 and TRBJ1-1; D uncertain. CDR3 length: 16 amino acids. The V end was cut by 7 bases, the J end by 0 bases, with 18 bases between. Looked up from germline, CDR1 is MDHEN and CDR2 is SYDVKM. DNA of the CDR3: TGTGCCAGCATATCCCCAACCTCGGGTATGAACACTGAAGCTTTCTTT. Translated: CASISPTSGMNTEAFF.

This chain connects TRBV13 to TRBJ1-1; the D gene is possibly TRBD1 (6 bases). This CDR3 comprises 15 residues. CDR1 PRHDT and CDR2 FYEKMQ come from the germline V gene (reference sequence). The V and J ends lost 2 bases and 2 bases respectively, with 12 bases between them. CDR3 amino acids: CASSLPGEGNTEAFF. The CDR3 DNA follows: TGTGCCAGCAGCTTACCAGGGGAGGGAAACACTGAAGCTTTCTTT.

Concerning this clonotype itself: The junction differs from germline at one of its ends, possibly a read error. The V and J genes are TRBV20-1 and TRBJ1-1, with unresolved D. Germline assignment: CDR1 DFQATT and CDR2 SNEGSKA (reference sequence). This CDR3 region has 11 residues. CDR3 nucleotide sequence: TGCAGTGCTAGTCGGCGGACTGGAGCTTTCTTT. This gives the protein CSASRRTGAFF.

There are many counts of this clonotype. The rearrangement uses TRBV20-1 and TRBJ1-1, with D perhaps matching TRBD1 (5 bases). Per germline, CDR1 DFQATT and CDR2 SNEGSKA (reference sequence). CDR3 length: 13 residues. V was clipped by 3 bases and J by 4 bases, with 12 bases between them. CDR3 protein: CSASPFGATEAFF. CDR3 in DNA: TGCAGTGCTAGCCCCTTCGGGGCCACTGAAGCTTTCTTT.

Of note for this clonotype: A read error is likely, as this CDR3 ends without the conserved phenylalanine or tryptophan. This chain uses TRBV11-1 with TRBJ1-1; 7 bases line up with TRBD1. The germline CDR1 and CDR2 sequences are SGHAT and FQDESV (reference sequence). V lost 7 bases and J lost 1; bases outside the gene matches: 6. This CDR3 contains 14 residues. The CDR3 nucleotides are TGTGCCAGCACCGACAGGGTGGAGAACACTGAAGCTTTCCTT. Protein sequence: CASTDRVENTEAFL.

This clonotype has ten or more counts. The chain combines TRBV6-1 with TRBJ2-7, with D possibly being TRBD1 or TRBD2 (5 bases each). Germline V gives CDR1 MNHNS, CDR2 SASEGT. V dropped 8 bases and J dropped 2 bases, with 13 bases sitting between them. This CDR3 spans 13 amino acids. The CDR3 here is CASGRDGAYEQYF. DNA of the CDR3: TGTGCCAGCGGTAGGGACGGAGCCTACGAGCAGTACTTC.

This clonotype was seen ten or more times. The V gene is TRBV2, the J gene TRBJ1-2, with TRBD1 matching 7 bases. This CDR3 has 15 residues. Trimming at V came to 6 bases and at J to 4 bases, leaving 11 bases not matched to a gene. Germline V gene lookup returns CDR1 SNHLY and CDR2 FYNNEI. The CDR3 DNA sequence: TGTGCCAGCAGAGTACGACAGGGAGGGAGCTATGGCTACACCTTC. This codes for CASRVRQGGSYGYTF.

This clonotype has ten or more counts. In DNA, the CDR3 is TGTGCCAGCAGCCGACAAGAGACCCAGTACTTC. Amino acid sequence: CASSRQETQYF. V is TRBV14 and J is TRBJ2-5; D uncertain. This CDR3 comprises 11 residues. Germline V CDR1 and CDR2: SGHDN, FVKESK. V shed 4 bases and J shed 2 bases, with 2 bases lying between them.

Ten or more counts support this clonotype. The chain carries TRBV4-2 and TRBJ2-3, with 7 bases identical to TRBD2. The CDR3 is made up of 16 amino acids. Germline-derived CDR1 and CDR2 are LGHNA and YNFKEQ. The V segment lost 1 base and the J segment 4 bases; nucleotides outside the gene matches: 8. The CDR3 sequence is CASSQGAGEGADTQYF. The CDR3 DNA reads TGTGCCAGCAGCCAAGGTGCGGGGGAAGGCGCAGATACGCAGTATTTT.

This clonotype has only a few counts. The chain recombines TRBV7-3 with TRBJ2-1; 7 bases agree with TRBD2. Germline V lookup: CDR1 SGHTA, CDR2 FQGTGA. J gave up 7 bases and V 0 bases, and 9 bases lay outside the gene matches. The CDR3 spans 16 residues. This CDR3 reads CASSLTGRGYRNEQFF. The CDR3 nucleotides read TGTGCCAGCAGCTTAACGGGGAGGGGTTACAGGAATGAGCAGTTCTTC.

The chain is built from TRBV15 and TRBJ2-2, with D tentatively TRBD1 or TRBD2 (5 bases each). V shed 1 base and J shed 2 bases, with 11 bases lying between them. The CDR3 is made up of 16 amino acids. Germline V gene sequence: CDR1 LNHNV, CDR2 YYDKDF (reference sequence). The CDR3 reads CATSRGERDNTGELFF. CDR3 nucleotide sequence: TGTGCCACCAGCAGAGGGGAGAGGGACAACACCGGGGAGCTGTTTTTT.

This clonotype was counted at least ten times. The genes are TRBV6-1 and TRBJ1-1, with TRBD1 identical over 9 bases. This CDR3 comprises 16 residues. Germline CDR1 and CDR2: MNHNS and SASEGT. J gave up 1 base and V 7 bases, and 10 bases lay outside the gene matches. The DNA for the CDR3 is TGTGCCAGCACCAAGAGTGGGACAGGGAAGAACACTGAAGCTTTCTTT. Amino acid sequence: CASTKSGTGKNTEAFF.

The J gene is TRBJ1-4, the V gene TRBV5-6, with D hard to call. Trimming pared 3 bases from V and 0 bases from J, leaving 12 bases between. Germline lookup yields CDR1 SGHDT and CDR2 YYEEEE. This CDR3 region has 16 residues. CDR3 in DNA: TGTGCCAGCAGCTCCGTCGCCATTGCAACTAATGAAAAACTGTTTTTT. Protein sequence: CASSSVAIATNEKLFF.

The rearrangement joins TRBV19 to TRBJ1-2; 7 bases match TRBD1. Germline lookup yields CDR1 LNHDA and CDR2 SQIVND (reference sequence). V gave up 6 bases and J gave up 3 bases; unmatched junction bases: 4. The CDR3 is 13 residues long. CDR3 sequence reads: CASRHGTDYGYTF. The CDR3 region has the DNA TGTGCCAGTAGGCATGGGACAGACTATGGCTACACCTTC.

This clonotype was counted at least ten times. The V gene is TRBV20-1, the J gene TRBJ1-6; TRBD1 agrees at 7 bases. CDR3 length: 14 residues. V gave up 3 bases and J gave up 4 bases; unmatched junction bases: 3. In germline, CDR1 is DFQATT, CDR2 SNEGSKA (reference sequence). The DNA for the CDR3 is TGCAGTGCTAGGTACAGGGGTTATAATTCACCCCTCCACTTT. This encodes CSARYRGYNSPLHF.

The table lists this clonotype with many counts. The chain recombines TRBV6-1 with TRBJ1-1, with a possible D match to TRBD1 (5 bases). Germline V gene sequence: CDR1 MNHNS, CDR2 SASEGT. V shed 8 bases and J shed 4 bases, with 17 bases lying between them. The CDR3 covers 14 residues. This CDR3 reads CASSPEGIGTEAFF. The CDR3 DNA sequence: TGTGCCAGCTCCCCTGAGGGGATTGGCACTGAAGCTTTCTTT.

This clonotype was seen ten or more times. This chain uses TRBV6-6 with TRBJ1-1, with 8 bases that match TRBD1. Germline CDR1 reads MNHNY; CDR2 reads SVGAGI (reference sequence). The CDR3 totals 16 residues. J was trimmed by 5 bases and V by 1 base; bases with no gene match: 9. The CDR3: CASSYFSGGAGTEAFF. In DNA, the CDR3 is TGTGCCAGCAGTTACTTTTCAGGGGGCGCGGGGACTGAAGCTTTCTTT.

The chain is built from TRBV7-2 and TRBJ1-1, with 7 bases fitting TRBD1. After removal of 4 bases from V and 6 bases from J, the junction contained 5 bases not matched to a gene. Germline CDR1 SGHTA, CDR2 FQGNSA. The CDR3 sequence is 13 residues long. The CDR3: CASSSYRGAEAFF. The DNA of the CDR3 is TGTGCCAGCAGCTCCTACAGGGGCGCTGAAGCTTTCTTT.

This clonotype was counted between two and nine times. The genes are TRBV18 and TRBJ1-1; possibly TRBD1 for D (6 bases). Germline V gene sequence: CDR1 KGHSH, CDR2 LQKENI. The CDR3 contains 15 residues. Trimming took 0 bases from V and 0 from J, leaving 8 bases between them. The CDR3 DNA follows: TGTGCCAGCTCACCACCGTGGACAGTGAACACTGAAGCTTTCTTT. Amino acid sequence: CASSPPWTVNTEAFF.

As for this clonotype: One junction end disagrees with the germline gene, perhaps due to a read error. The chain combines TRBV7-2 with TRBJ1-5; D not certain. Germline CDR1 and CDR2: SGHTA and FQGNSA. This CDR3 comprises 14 residues. The CDR3 sequence: CASSLEASNQPQHF. The CDR3 nucleotides are TGTGCCAGCAGCTTAGAGGCAAGCAATCAGCCCCAGCACTTT.

The V and J genes are TRBV11-2 and TRBJ2-7, with 7 bases lining up with TRBD1. Unmatched junction bases numbered 10, after V lost 5 bases and J lost 6 bases. The germline V gene encodes CDR1 SGHAT and CDR2 FQNNGV. CDR3 length equals 14 residues. The CDR3 is CASSTGQVVSEQYF. For the CDR3, the DNA is TGTGCCAGCAGCACAGGACAGGTAGTAAGCGAGCAGTACTTC.

About this clonotype: This may be a read error: a much more frequent sequence differs by one nucleotide. CDR3 sequence reads: CASILTPPWDSFYEQYF. CDR3 nucleotides: TGTGCCAGCATCCTCACCCCCCCCTGGGACAGTTTCTACGAGCAGTACTTC. The rearrangement links TRBV6-2 or TRBV6-3 to TRBJ2-7; 7 bases are a match to TRBD1. Germline CDR1 is MNHEY and CDR2 is SVGEGT. The CDR3 contains 17 residues. J lost 3 bases, V lost 7 bases, and 18 bases had no gene match.

The genes are TRBV19 and TRBJ1-5, with 7 bases identical to TRBD1. Losses at the gene ends were 5 bases for V and 7 bases for J; bases not matched to a gene: 11. This CDR3 has 15 amino acids. Germline V gives CDR1 LNHDA, CDR2 SQIVND (reference sequence). CDR3 sequence: CASSFRDSGEQPQHF. The DNA of the CDR3 is TGTGCCAGTAGTTTCCGGGACAGTGGGGAGCAGCCCCAGCATTTT.

The sample holds many counts of this clonotype. The V call is TRBV6-1, the J call TRBJ1-3; weak D call: TRBD1 (6 bases). V lost 6 bases and J 2 bases, leaving 17 bases between the germline ends. CDR3 size: 16 residues. CDR1 MNHNS and CDR2 SASEGT come from the germline V gene. CDR3 nucleotides: TGTGCCAGCAGGATGGACAGCTCTCTAACTGGAAACACCATATATTTT. Residues: CASRMDSSLTGNTIYF.

Comment on this clonotype: A single base separates this from a much larger clone, so it may be a read error. The chain joins TRBV2 to TRBJ2-1; TRBD1 matches 7 bases. The CDR3 loop spans 15 amino acids. In germline, CDR1 is SNHLY, CDR2 FYNNEI. In nucleotides, the CDR3 is TGTGCCAGCAGTGTTTCCAGGGTAGGGGGCAATGGGCAGTTCTTC. Its protein product is CASSVSRVGGNGQFF. Based on the CDR3 plus reference TRBV2 and TRBJ2-1, the full variable domain is EPEVTQTPSHQVTQMGQEVILRCVPISNHLYFYWYRQILGQKVEFLVSFYNNEISEKSEIFDDQFSVERPDGSNFTLKIRSTKLEDSAMYFCASSVSRVGGNGQFFGPGTRLTVL.